This T cell receptor beta chain was recovered during a study of shared clonotypes between healthy human individuals. Study results and caveats: Non-shared clonotypes showed lower generation probabilities than clonotypes common to all four donors.

Comment on this clone: Antigen unknown.

TCRdb's table, derived via immunoSEQ multiplex PCR, lists solely in-frame clones and lacks some. The sample contains about a million clones, 70% to 85% of which appear only once. This TCR came from a man between 18 and 35 years old in good health. What was sequenced was memory CD4+ T cells sorted from blood. Subset meaning: CD45RA-negative fraction.

The CDR3 nucleotides are TGTGCCAGTAGTATCCGGAACAGGGAAGAGACCCAGTACTTC. Translated, it gives CASSIRNREETQYF. The V gene is TRBV19, the J gene TRBJ2-5; a weak D match, TRBD1 (6 bases). The CDR3 spans 14 residues. Trimming took 3 bases from V and 3 from J, leaving 11 bases between them. Germline V gene sequence: CDR1 LNHDA, CDR2 SQIVND (reference sequence).